This entry concerns a single T cell receptor (beta chain). Its antigen remains unidentified. No per-base quality is available; no much larger clone lies one base away. The data stem from a study of blood T cell repertoires in COVID-19 (dated by TCRdb to the early 2020s). For the study in its entirety: Samples from collaborators originated in the United States, Italy and Spain and spanned both the acute and convalescent phases of COVID-19. Nearly every sample came with metadata listing a de-identified subject ID, COVID-19 status, age in years and sex. The prospective study material was composed of cDNA or gDNA derived from T cells, B-cell-depleted T cells, or PBMCs. The repertoires were released in a freely available public database intended as a resource for research on the immune response to SARS-CoV-2. Deeply sampled blood TCRbeta repertoires from subjects exposed to, actively infected with, or recovered from COVID-19 were included in the dataset. Where available, HLA class I and class II types were taken from metadata supplied by the sample provider and were not determined by assay-based typing. The samples were drawn from two sources: the first 160 participants of the ongoing ImmuneRACE study, and over 1,000 subjects contributed by 6 global collaborators.

Points the paper makes about the study in general: The quantity of clinical and demographic metadata differed by source and by participant and was supplied without curation.

The collaborating institutions used their own protocols to collect whole blood in K2EDTA tubes. For TCRbeta analysis, collaborators shipped samples as frozen whole blood, isolated PBMCs, or DNA extracted from either of those sample types. TCRbeta CDR3 regions were amplified from genomic DNA by means of the immunoSEQ Assay, a bias-controlled multiplex PCR. As for how the authors treated the data: Within the assay, amplification of reference gene primers was used to estimate how many nucleated cells each sample contained. Sequence reads were collapsed and filtered to measure the absolute abundance of every unique TCRbeta CDR3 rearrangement. For each sample, productive Simpson clonality was calculated as the square root of Simpson's diversity index across productive rearrangements. Not all clones reach the TCRdb copy of this immuneACCESS table, which keeps in-frame sequences only. Checked studies attribute under half of the gap to unresolved V genes and leave the rest unexplained. V and J calls and clone size are given by that table; D and trimming were obtained from the DNA. This sample lists around 170,000 clones; approximately 88% were detected once. The top ten clones comprise less than 3% of the sample.

Material: peripheral blood. This clonotype was sampled from a man aged 60-69 years with acute or convalescent COVID-19.

CDR3 sequence: CAWSATGGANSPLHF. The base sequence is TGTGCCTGGAGCGCGACAGGGGGCGCGAATTCACCCCTCCACTTT. The chain links TRBV30 with TRBJ1-6, with 10 middle bases fitting TRBD1. The germline V gene (reference sequence) provides CDR1 GTSNPN and CDR2 SVGIG. V trim: 3 bases; J trim: 7 bases; unmatched bases: 6. The CDR3 has 15 amino acids, counting the end cysteine and phenylalanine. Just CDR3 DNA is preserved here, 45 bases in frame from base 1.